This T cell receptor beta chain originates from a study of cytomegalovirus exposure and HLA in healthy donors (dated by TCRdb to 2015 to 2018). Broadly, across the study: According to an earlier analysis of 587 of the donors, roughly 180 million T cells yielded 120 million or so unique TCR beta sequences and 276 Gb of sequence data. An early release that covered approximately 600 HLA-typed donors contained about 300 gigabases of sequencing data and 80 million or so unique TCR sequences. Among the 398 genotyped donors, around 79% belonged to the genetic ancestry cluster associated with self-reported Caucasian donors. The study was designed to test whether signatures of past pathogen exposure could be identified by cataloging public T cell receptors. The study profiled the T cell repertoires of approximately 700 subjects by immunosequencing and related them to cytomegalovirus serostatus. Along with the roughly 700-subject first cohort, a separate validation cohort of over a hundred different subjects was used. To predict cytomegalovirus infection status, the study combined high-throughput TCR immunosequencing, statistical association of individual TCRs with disease status, and machine learning. To study patterns of TCR occurrence, a later analysis re-analyzed previously published TCR beta repertoires from around 670 donors and added high-resolution HLA genotyping. Rather than drawing on any new phenotypic data, the later analysis identified candidate immune exposures from TCR beta sequences and the way those sequences occurred across donors. An earlier analysis of fewer than 750 of the donors used high-throughput TCR beta sequencing to judge whether each TCR beta V gene segment behaved as functional or pseudogenic. Donor age, sex, ethnicity and CMV serostatus were collected together with the repertoire data. Genome-wide SNP genotypes for about 65% of the roughly 670 donors were used in a later genetic analysis, which treated that subset as a discovery cohort. All discovery cohort repertoires had been generated on a single sequencing platform. HLA typing covered class I and class II loci at four-digit resolution. Typing coverage differed by locus: A, B, C, DRB1 and DQB1 were typed in roughly 620-630 donors, DQA1 in roughly 510, DPA1 in 606, and DPB1 in just under 480. Roughly five DR-DQ haplotypes were treated as single units for association and clustering because of strong linkage in the cohort. On average, approximately 250,000 unique TCR beta nucleotide sequences were sequenced per donor among some 430 genotyped donors of the cohort, with about 19% of those sequences being non-productive.

This clone was seen once. The antigen this receptor binds is unknown. No much larger clone is present one base from it, and per-base qualities are unavailable. The cohort comprised approximately 700 healthy bone marrow donors. All cohort members were sampled while nominally healthy, although unrecorded immune exposures were likely present. The donor tested CMV seropositive and was one of the 289 seropositive cohort members. A peripheral blood sample was collected from each donor, and TCR beta sequencing was performed on peripheral blood mononuclear cells. Genomic DNA extraction from the blood cell samples was performed with the Qiagen DNeasy Blood Extraction Kit. Points the paper makes about the study in general: Correlated functional status among segregating V segments might reflect linkage disequilibrium, but an unknown experimental factor could not be ruled out. Immune exposure information for the cohort was limited to CMV serostatus. When HLA alleles, especially DR and DQ, strongly co-occurred, attributing TCR associations to individual alleles was difficult. The 87-base-pair reads could not distinguish some IMGT-functional V segments, including TRBV6-2 and TRBV6-3, so those segments were excluded. In the study, 164 TCR beta chains were listed as associated with cytomegalovirus. A further reported finding was that TCR beta sequences accurately predicted the HLA-A and HLA-B alleles for most subjects in the first cohort. According to a later analysis, TCR association rates differed among HLA loci, with DRB1 alleles showing the most associated TCRs and HLA-C alleles showing the fewest. While some public TCRs were present in many individuals, most TCR sequences turned up only very rarely across donors. Only TCR beta chains were sequenced in this cohort, and the absence of alpha or paired-chain data limited detectable features. According to a later analysis, most CMV-associated TCR beta chains appeared to be HLA-restricted, and the HLA associations seemed to be driven largely by CMV exposure. In a later analysis, HLA-associated TCR beta chains were found to be more clonally expanded and to have lower generation probabilities than equally common non-associated chains. The classifier was reported to diagnose cytomegalovirus status with high specificity and sensitivity in both the original cohort and the validation cohort. It was suggested by the authors that the approach could potentially be generalized to other disease states and immunological phenotypes. A cluster of highly shared sequence variants was judged likely to represent a technical artifact of the sequencing pipeline. In a later genetic analysis, fewer N-insertions in productive TCRs were reported among donors in an Asian-associated ancestry cluster than the roughly 710-donor mean. Several of the top co-occurrence clusters appeared to be linked to parvovirus B19, influenza, CMV and Epstein-Barr virus, according to a later analysis. The earlier analysis of fewer than 750 of the donors excluded some 16 rarely observed V segments, including chromosome 9 orphons, because counts were too low. In an earlier analysis of about 540 of the donors, most TCR beta V segments were observed in productive rearrangements about 87% or about 30% of the time, broadly matching IMGT annotations. Specific HLA alleles were associated with 15,000 to 20,000 TCR beta sequences at a false discovery rate of 0.05 in a later analysis. A few of the identified cytomegalovirus-associated TCR beta chains were confirmed in vitro to be specific for cytomegalovirus antigens. In a later genetic analysis, a missense DCLRE1C variant was associated with V-gene and J-gene trimming of TCR beta chains, and the association was replicated in an independent cohort. Roughly uniform sequencing depth across donors was assumed in presence/absence analyses, although this assumption may not hold. HLA typing was unavailable for some donors at each locus, so association tests used only the typed subset.

The CDR3 runs 13 amino acids, cysteine and phenylalanine included. Only the CDR3 DNA is retained, 39 bases long and in frame from the first base. Trimming takes 2 bases from V and 0 bases from J, and the germline ends sit 8 bases apart. For CDR1 and CDR2, the germline V gene lists SQVTM and ANQGSEA. The library was made by the immunoSEQ multiplex PCR assay. For the multiplex PCR, a mixture combining 60 forward primers for TCR Vbeta segments and 13 reverse primers for TCR Jbeta segments was used. The CDR3 region of rearranged TCR beta genes was amplified from genomic DNA by a multiplex PCR assay. The amplified TCR beta libraries were sequenced on the Illumina HiSeq System as 87-base-pair reads. The paper's processing steps were these. A later analysis tallied tens of millions of unique TCR beta chains across the 666 repertoires, and around 9.9 million of those chains were shared by two or more donors. Raw reads were error-corrected and collapsed into unique sequences with a nearest-neighbor algorithm that merged closely related sequences to remove PCR and sequencing errors. Alignment of CDR3 sequences to IMGT reference sequences was used to assign V, D and J gene segments. Each retained sequence needed at least a six-nucleotide match to both a V gene segment and a J gene segment. Rearrangements were classified as productive when the CDR3 lacked stop codons and remained in frame with V and J, and all other rearrangements were classified as non-productive. Following IMGT convention, CDR3 was defined as the stretch from the second conserved V-encoded cysteine to the conserved J-encoded phenylalanine. The earlier analysis of 587 of the donors excluded sequences that lacked an unambiguous match to a single V gene segment. In an earlier analysis of a few hundred of the donors, V segments were called functional above 56.7% productive rearrangements and were called segregating when the between-donor standard deviation exceeded 5%. A statistical classification framework was built for diagnosing cytomegalovirus status from the catalog of TCR beta chain sequences. V and J gene assignment, in a later analysis, came from comparing TCR nucleotide sequences with IMGT/GENE-DB human TR gene sequences. A later analysis assigned CDR3 sequences and most-parsimonious VDJ recombination scenarios with the TCRdist pipeline. In a later analysis, each TCR beta chain was defined by its CDR3 amino acid sequence together with its V-gene family, and reads lacking a unique V-gene family were excluded. A later analysis removed 550 to 700 highly shared, low-generation-probability nucleotide sequences to deal with suspected cross-contamination and a sequencing artifact. For each public chain, a later analysis derived a clonal expansion index from normalized ranks of inferred template counts within each repertoire. In a later analysis, generation probabilities were computed using a VDJ recombination model fitted to out-of-frame rearrangements, and the results were checked against IGoR. In a later analysis, hypergeometric tests were used to score TCR-TCR, TCR-HLA and TCR-CMV co-occurrence, with a repertoire-size bias correction applied to TCR pairs. A later analysis estimated false discovery rates by permuting HLA or CMV assignments 20 times. In a later analysis, co-occurring TCRs were grouped with DBSCAN, and TCRdist sequence similarity was added when clustering was performed within HLA-allele-positive subsets. Co-occurrence clustering excluded repertoires with fewer than 30,000 or more than 120,000 public chains, plus five with anomalous nucleotide sharing. TCRdb holds this immuneACCESS table with in-frame rearrangements only. Some clones are missing; in checked studies, unresolved V genes explain under half, and the rest has no known cause. D and trimming come from the DNA, and the V and J calls and clone size come from that table. This sample holds about 170,000 clones; around 80% were observed only once. Approximately 1.5% of the sample comes from the top ten.

The clonotype comes from a girl aged 10 to 17 in good health and CMV-seropositive. The sequenced sample consisted of PBMCs. The chain employs TRBV29-1 and TRBJ2-7; a weak D assignment points to TRBD1 (6 bases agree). The sequence in DNA is TGCAGCGTTGAACCGGACAGCTCCTACGAGCAGTACTTC. This encodes CSVEPDSSYEQYF.